These 13 T cell receptor beta chains came from one sample sequenced in a study of blood T cell repertoires in COVID-19. Assay: immunoSEQ multiplex PCR; the TCRdb copy retains only in-frame clones and omits some. The repertoire has 310,000 or so clones, about 91% of them found once; the top ten carry over 9%. What was sequenced was PBMCs or T cells enriched from blood (not recorded which). These receptors all stem from a woman aged 40 to 50 who had recovered from COVID-19.

The chain carries TRBV7-2 and TRBJ2-3, with TRBD2 matching over 7 bases. V was pared by 2 bases and J by 2 bases, with 7 bases of the junction left unmatched. CDR3 size: 16 residues. Germline CDR1 reads SGHTA; CDR2 reads FQGNSA. CDR3 DNA sequence: TGTGCCAGCAGCTTAAACGCGGGGGAGCTCACAGATACGCAGTATTTT. Its protein is CASSLNAGELTDTQYF.

The rearrangement uses TRBV7-3 and TRBJ2-1; 10 bases fit TRBD2. V was clipped by 5 bases and J by 3 bases; unmatched bases: 7. This CDR3 contains 16 residues. Germline CDR1 and CDR2: SGHTA and FQGTGA. This chain's CDR3 is CASSISGGAGYNEQFF. CDR3 bases: TGTGCCAGCAGCATCAGCGGGGGGGCCGGCTACAATGAGCAGTTCTTC.

The chain's CDR3 is CAWSPKITGDSYEQYF. The CDR3 region has the DNA TGTGCCTGGAGTCCGAAAATCACCGGGGACTCCTACGAGCAGTACTTC. The chain carries TRBV30 and TRBJ2-7; the D gene is possibly TRBD2 (5 bases). The V end lost 2 bases, the J end lost 0 bases, and 17 bases lay between the germline ends. There are 16 residues in the CDR3. Germline CDR1 and CDR2: GTSNPN and SVGIG (reference sequence).

V and J are TRBV9 and TRBJ2-7, with D possibly being TRBD1 (6 bases). The V end lost 4 bases, the J end lost 5 bases, and 19 bases lay between the germline ends. CDR1 and CDR2 (germline): SGDLS, YYNGEE. The CDR3 is made up of 15 amino acids. Written as DNA, the CDR3 is TGTGCCAGCAGCCTCCAGGGGCTAAGGGGTGACGAGCAGTACTTC. The encoded protein is CASSLQGLRGDEQYF. Drawing the rest from reference TRBV9 and TRBJ2-7, the complete variable domain is DSGVTQTPKHLITATGQRVTLRCSPRSGDLSVYWYQQSLDQGLQFLIQYYNGEERAKGNILERFSAQQFPDLHSELNLSSLELGDSALYFCASSLQGLRGDEQYFGPGTRLTVT.

The rearrangement links TRBV7-6 to TRBJ2-7, with D uncertain. CDR1 and CDR2 from the germline V gene are SGHVS and FNYEAQ. This CDR3 has 12 amino acids. V lost 1 base and J 3 bases, leaving 4 bases between the germline ends. Here the CDR3 reads CASSLGDYEQYF. CDR3 DNA sequence: TGTGCCAGCAGCTTAGGAGACTACGAGCAGTACTTC.

The chain joins TRBV7-8 to TRBJ1-2, with unresolved D. This CDR3 has 14 residues. Germline V gene lookup returns CDR1 SGHVS and CDR2 FQNEAQ. Deletions cut 1 base from V and 6 bases from J, with 12 bases between. In DNA, the CDR3 is TGTGCCAGCAGCTTAGACACGGAGTACGATGGCTACACCTTC. Its protein product is CASSLDTEYDGYTF.

The genes are TRBV5-1 and TRBJ2-2; TRBD2 matches at 9 bases. Trimming at V came to 0 bases and at J to 1 base, leaving 1 base not matched to a gene. The CDR3 sequence is 16 residues long. Germline V gene sequence: CDR1 SGHRS, CDR2 YFSETQ. The CDR3 DNA reads as TGCGCCAGCAGCTTGGGGACTAGCGAGAACACCGGGGAGCTGTTTTTT. The encoded protein is CASSLGTSENTGELFF.

This chain connects TRBV10-3 to TRBJ1-5; 8 nucleotides match TRBD1. The CDR3 loop spans 14 amino acids. The germline V gene encodes CDR1 ENHRY and CDR2 SYGVKD. The J segment lost 5 bases and the V segment lost 6 bases, leaving 6 bases of the junction unmatched. The CDR3 reads CAISGQGGDQPQHF. The CDR3 coding sequence is TGTGCCATCAGCGGACAGGGAGGGGATCAGCCCCAGCATTTT.

The V gene is TRBV5-4, the J gene TRBJ1-2; 9 nucleotides line up with TRBD1. The germline gives CDR1 SGHNT, CDR2 YYREEE (reference sequence). J lost 8 bases, V lost 3 bases, and 5 bases had no gene match. This CDR3 has 13 residues. CDR3 sequence (DNA): TGTGCCAGCAGCTCTCGGGACAGGGACGGCTACACCTTC. Translated: CASSSRDRDGYTF. The full variable domain, its missing parts supplied by reference TRBV5-4 and TRBJ1-2, is ETGVTQSPTHLIKTRGQQVTLRCSSQSGHNTVSWYQQALGQGPQFIFQYYREEENGRGNFPPRFSGLQFPNYSSELNVNALELDDSALYLCASSSRDRDGYTFGSGTRLTVV.

This clone is a singleton in its sample. The V gene is TRBV11-3, the J gene TRBJ2-1, with D possibly being TRBD2 (5 bases). V lost 2 bases and J lost 2, with 10 bases in between. This CDR3 has 15 residues. Germline V gene sequence: CDR1 SGHNT, CDR2 YENEEA. CDR3 sequence (DNA): TGTGCCAGCAGCTTACGGACTCGGACCTACAATGAGCAGTTCTTC. It translates to CASSLRTRTYNEQFF. Complete variable domain (other parts from reference TRBV11-3 and TRBJ2-1): EAGVVQSPRYKIIEKKQPVAFWCNPISGHNTLYWYLQNLGQGPELLIRYENEEAVDDSQLPKDRFSAERLKGVDSTLKIQPAELGDSAVYLCASSLRTRTYNEQFFGPGTRLTVL.

The chain joins TRBV30 to TRBJ1-4; D remains unclear. The CDR3 is 17 residues long. Germline lookup yields CDR1 GTSNPN and CDR2 SVGIG (reference sequence). With 1 base removed from V and 5 bases from J, the gap between germline ends came to 20 bases. CDR3 loop: CAWSEPGGIPPNEKLFF. The CDR3 DNA reads TGTGCCTGGAGTGAACCCGGCGGGATCCCGCCCAATGAAAAACTGTTTTTT.

The chain employs TRBV9 and TRBJ1-2, with 7 bases aligning to TRBD1. The CDR3 consists of 15 residues. Germline trimming cut 3 bases from V and 1 base from J; bases unmatched to any gene: 6. The germline CDR1 and CDR2 sequences are SGDLS and YYNGEE. CDR3 protein: CASSARDSYNYGYTF. CDR3 bases: TGTGCCAGCAGCGCCCGGGACAGTTATAACTATGGCTACACCTTC.

The rearrangement uses TRBV2 and TRBJ2-2; 7 bases agree with TRBD2. V was pared by 7 bases and J by 0 bases, with 2 bases of the junction left unmatched. The CDR3 totals 14 residues. In germline, CDR1 is SNHLY, CDR2 FYNNEI. This CDR3 is CASMSGANTGELFF. The CDR3 DNA reads TGTGCCAGCATGAGCGGGGCGAACACCGGGGAGCTGTTTTTT.